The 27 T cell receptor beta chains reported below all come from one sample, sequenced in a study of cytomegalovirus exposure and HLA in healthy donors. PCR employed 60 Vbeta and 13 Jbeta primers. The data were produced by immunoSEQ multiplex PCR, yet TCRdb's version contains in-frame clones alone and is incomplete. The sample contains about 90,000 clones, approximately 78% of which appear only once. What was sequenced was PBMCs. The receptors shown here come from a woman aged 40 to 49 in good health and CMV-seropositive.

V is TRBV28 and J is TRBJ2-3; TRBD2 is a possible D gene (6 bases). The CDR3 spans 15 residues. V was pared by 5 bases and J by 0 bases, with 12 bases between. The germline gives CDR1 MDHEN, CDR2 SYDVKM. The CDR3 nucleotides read TGTGCCAGCAGTACGGGGACTTCTAGCACAGATACGCAGTATTTT. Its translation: CASSTGTSSTDTQYF.

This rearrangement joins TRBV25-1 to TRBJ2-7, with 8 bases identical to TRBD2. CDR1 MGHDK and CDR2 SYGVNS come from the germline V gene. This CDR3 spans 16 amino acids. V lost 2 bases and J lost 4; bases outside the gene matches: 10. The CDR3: CASSERTSPLIYEQYF. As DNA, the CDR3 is TGTGCCAGCAGTGAAAGGACTAGCCCCCTTATATACGAGCAGTACTTC.

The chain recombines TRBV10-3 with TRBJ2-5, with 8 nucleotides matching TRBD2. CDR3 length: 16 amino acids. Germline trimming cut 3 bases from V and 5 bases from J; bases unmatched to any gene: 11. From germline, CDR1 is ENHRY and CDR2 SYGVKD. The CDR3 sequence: CAISERGLAVGETQYF. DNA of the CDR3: TGTGCCATCAGTGAAAGAGGACTAGCTGTAGGCGAGACCCAGTACTTC.

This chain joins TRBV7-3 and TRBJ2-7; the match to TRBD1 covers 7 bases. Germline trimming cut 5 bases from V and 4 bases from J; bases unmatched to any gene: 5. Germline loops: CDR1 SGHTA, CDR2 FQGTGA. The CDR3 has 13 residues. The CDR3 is CASSRGGQYEQYF. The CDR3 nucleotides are TGTGCCAGCAGCAGAGGGGGACAGTACGAGCAGTACTTC.

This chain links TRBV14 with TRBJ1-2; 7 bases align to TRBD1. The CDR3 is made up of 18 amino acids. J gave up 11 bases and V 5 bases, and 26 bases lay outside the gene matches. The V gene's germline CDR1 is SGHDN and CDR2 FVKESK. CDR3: CASSYRTGPQTKTMRYTF. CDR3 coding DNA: TGTGCCAGCAGCTACCGGACAGGCCCCCAAACTAAGACTATGCGATACACCTTC.

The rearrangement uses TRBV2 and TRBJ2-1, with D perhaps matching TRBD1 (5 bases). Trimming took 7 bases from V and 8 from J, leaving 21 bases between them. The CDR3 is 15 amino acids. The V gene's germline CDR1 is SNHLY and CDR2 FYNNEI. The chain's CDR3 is CASKGPFQQAHEQFF. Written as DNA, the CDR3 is TGTGCCAGCAAGGGGCCATTTCAACAGGCCCATGAGCAGTTCTTC. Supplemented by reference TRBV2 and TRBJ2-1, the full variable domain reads EPEVTQTPSHQVTQMGQEVILRCVPISNHLYFYWYRQILGQKVEFLVSFYNNEISEKSEIFDDQFSVERPDGSNFTLKIRSTKLEDSAMYFCASKGPFQQAHEQFFGPGTRLTVL.

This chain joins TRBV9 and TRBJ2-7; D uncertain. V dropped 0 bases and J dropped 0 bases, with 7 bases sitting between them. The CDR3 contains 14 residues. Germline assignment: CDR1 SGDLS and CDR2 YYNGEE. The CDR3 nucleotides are TGTGCCAGCAGCGTAGGTGGCAGCTCCTACGAGCAGTACTTC. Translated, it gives CASSVGGSSYEQYF.

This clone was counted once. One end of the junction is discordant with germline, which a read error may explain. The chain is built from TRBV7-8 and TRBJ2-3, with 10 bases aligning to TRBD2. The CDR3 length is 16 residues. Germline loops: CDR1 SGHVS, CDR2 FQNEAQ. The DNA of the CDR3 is TGTGCCAGCAGCTTAATATTAGCGGGAGGCGGGGGGGAGAGGGATTTT. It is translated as CASSLILAGGGGERDF.

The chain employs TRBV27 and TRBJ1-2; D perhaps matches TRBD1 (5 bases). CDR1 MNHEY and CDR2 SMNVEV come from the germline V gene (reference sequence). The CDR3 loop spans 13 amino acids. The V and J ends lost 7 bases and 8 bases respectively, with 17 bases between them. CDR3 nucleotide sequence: TGTGCCAGCACAGGGCCTCTTAGTGGGGGCTACACCTTC. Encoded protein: CASTGPLSGGYTF.

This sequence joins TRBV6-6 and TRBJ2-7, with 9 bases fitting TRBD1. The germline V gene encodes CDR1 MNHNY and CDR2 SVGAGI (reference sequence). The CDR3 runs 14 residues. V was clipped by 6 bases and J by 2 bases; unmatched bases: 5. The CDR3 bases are TGTGCCAGCAGCGACAGGGGGTCGACCTACGAGCAGTACTTC. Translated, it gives CASSDRGSTYEQYF.

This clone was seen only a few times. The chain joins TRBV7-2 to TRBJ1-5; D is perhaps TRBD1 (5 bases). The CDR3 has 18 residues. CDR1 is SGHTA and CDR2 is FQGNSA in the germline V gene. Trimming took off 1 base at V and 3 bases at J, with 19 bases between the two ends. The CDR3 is CASSLDGGAGWNNQPQHF. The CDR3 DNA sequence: TGTGCCAGCAGCTTAGATGGAGGGGCAGGGTGGAACAATCAGCCCCAGCATTTT.

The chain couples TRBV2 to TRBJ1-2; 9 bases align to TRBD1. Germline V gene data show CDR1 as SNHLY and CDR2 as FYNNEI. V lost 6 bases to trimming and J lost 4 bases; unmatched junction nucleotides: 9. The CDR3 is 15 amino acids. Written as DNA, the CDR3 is TGTGCCAGCAGGAGGAGGACAGGGGCTCTCTATGGCTACACCTTC. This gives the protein CASRRRTGALYGYTF.

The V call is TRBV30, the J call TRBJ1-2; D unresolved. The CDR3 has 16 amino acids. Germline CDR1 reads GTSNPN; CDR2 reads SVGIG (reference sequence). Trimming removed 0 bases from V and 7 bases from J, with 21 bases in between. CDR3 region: CAWSVGRPNSHFGYTF. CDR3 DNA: TGTGCCTGGAGTGTGGGGAGACCTAACTCGCATTTTGGCTACACCTTC.

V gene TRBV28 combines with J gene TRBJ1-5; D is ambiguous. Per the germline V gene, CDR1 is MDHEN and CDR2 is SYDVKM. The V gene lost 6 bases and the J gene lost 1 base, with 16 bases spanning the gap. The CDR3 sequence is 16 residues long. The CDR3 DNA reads TGTGCCAGCAGCCATGCCCGGAGTGGGAGCAATCAGCCCCAGCATTTT. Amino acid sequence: CASSHARSGSNQPQHF.

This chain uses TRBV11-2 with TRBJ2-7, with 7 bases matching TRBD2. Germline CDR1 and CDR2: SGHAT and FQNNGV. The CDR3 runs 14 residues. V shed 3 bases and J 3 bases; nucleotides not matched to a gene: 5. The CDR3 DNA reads TGTGCCAGCAGCTTCCGGCGGGAGAACTACGAGCAGTACTTC. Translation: CASSFRRENYEQYF.

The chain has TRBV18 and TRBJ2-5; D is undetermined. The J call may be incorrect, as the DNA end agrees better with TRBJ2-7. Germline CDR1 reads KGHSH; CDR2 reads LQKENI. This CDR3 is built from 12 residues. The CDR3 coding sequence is TGTGCCAGCTCACAAGACTCCTACGAGCAGTACTTC. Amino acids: CASSQDSYEQYF.

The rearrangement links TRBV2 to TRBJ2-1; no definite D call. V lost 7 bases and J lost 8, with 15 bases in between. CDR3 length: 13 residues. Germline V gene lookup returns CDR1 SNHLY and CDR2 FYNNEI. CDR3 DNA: TGTGCCAGCAAGTATAATCCGGCGGATGAGCAGTTCTTC. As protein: CASKYNPADEQFF. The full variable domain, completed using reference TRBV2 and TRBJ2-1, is EPEVTQTPSHQVTQMGQEVILRCVPISNHLYFYWYRQILGQKVEFLVSFYNNEISEKSEIFDDQFSVERPDGSNFTLKIRSTKLEDSAMYFCASKYNPADEQFFGPGTRLTVL.

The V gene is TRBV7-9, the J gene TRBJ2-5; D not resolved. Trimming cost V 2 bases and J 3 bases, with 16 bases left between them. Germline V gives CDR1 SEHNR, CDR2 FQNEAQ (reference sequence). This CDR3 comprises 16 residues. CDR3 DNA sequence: TGTGCCAGCAGCTTACAAACCCGGTCCCCGGAAGAGACCCAGTACTTC. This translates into CASSLQTRSPEETQYF.

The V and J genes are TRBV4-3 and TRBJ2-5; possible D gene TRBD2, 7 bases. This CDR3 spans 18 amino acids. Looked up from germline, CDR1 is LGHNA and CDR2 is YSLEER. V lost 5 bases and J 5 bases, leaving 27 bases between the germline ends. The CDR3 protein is CASSSEGPERGAGETQYF. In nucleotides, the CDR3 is TGCGCCAGCAGCTCAGAAGGCCCGGAACGGGGGGCGGGGGAGACCCAGTACTTC.

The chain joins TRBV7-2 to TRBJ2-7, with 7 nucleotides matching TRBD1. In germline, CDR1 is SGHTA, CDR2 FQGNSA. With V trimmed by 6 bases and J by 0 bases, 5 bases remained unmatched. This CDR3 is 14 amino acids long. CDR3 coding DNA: TGTGCCAGCAGGAAACAGGGGAGCTCCTACGAGCAGTACTTC. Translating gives CASRKQGSSYEQYF.

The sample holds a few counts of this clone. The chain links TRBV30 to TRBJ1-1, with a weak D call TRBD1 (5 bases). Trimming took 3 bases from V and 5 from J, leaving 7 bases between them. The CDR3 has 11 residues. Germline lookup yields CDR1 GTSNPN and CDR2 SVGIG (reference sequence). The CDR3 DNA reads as TGTGCCTGGAGCAGGGTGACTGAAGCTTTCTTT. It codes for CAWSRVTEAFF. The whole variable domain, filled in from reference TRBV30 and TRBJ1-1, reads SQTIHQWPATLVQPVGSPLSLECTVEGTSNPNLYWYRQAAGRGLQLLFYSVGIGQISSEVPQNLSASRPQDRQFILSSKKLLLSDSGFYLCAWSRVTEAFFGQGTRLTVV.

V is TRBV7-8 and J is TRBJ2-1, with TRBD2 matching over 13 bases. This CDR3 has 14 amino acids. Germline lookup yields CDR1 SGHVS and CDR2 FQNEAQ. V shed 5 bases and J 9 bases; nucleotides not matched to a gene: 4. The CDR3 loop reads CASSPRLAGGEQFF. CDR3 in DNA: TGTGCCAGCAGCCCGAGACTAGCGGGAGGTGAGCAGTTCTTC.

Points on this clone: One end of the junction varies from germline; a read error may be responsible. The CDR3 DNA is TGTGCTAGCAGCCTCCAGGGTGGCACAGATACGCAGTATTTT. This sequence encodes CASSLQGGTDTQYF. The chain recombines TRBV7-7 with TRBJ2-3; a weak D match, TRBD1 (5 bases). The CDR3 has 14 residues. Germline lookup yields CDR1 SSHAT and CDR2 FNYEAQ (reference sequence). The complete variable domain, with remaining parts taken from reference TRBV7-7 and TRBJ2-3, reads GAGVSQSPRYKVTKRGQDVTLRCDPISSHATLYWYQQALGQGPEFLTYFNYEAQPDKSGLPSDRFSAERPEGSISTLTIQRTEQRDSAMYRCASSLQGGTDTQYFGPGTRLTVL.

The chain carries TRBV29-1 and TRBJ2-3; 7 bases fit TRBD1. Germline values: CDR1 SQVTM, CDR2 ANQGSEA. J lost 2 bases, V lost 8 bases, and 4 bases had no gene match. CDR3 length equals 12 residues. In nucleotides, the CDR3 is TGCAGCTTCGGGACAGTCACAGATACGCAGTATTTT. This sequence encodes CSFGTVTDTQYF.

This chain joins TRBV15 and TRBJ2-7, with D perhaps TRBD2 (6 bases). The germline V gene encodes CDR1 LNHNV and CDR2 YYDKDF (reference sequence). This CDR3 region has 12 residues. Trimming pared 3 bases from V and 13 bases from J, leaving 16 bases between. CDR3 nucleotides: TGTGCCACCAGCAGCGTTGACGGGACTCTCTACTTC. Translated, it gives CATSSVDGTLYF. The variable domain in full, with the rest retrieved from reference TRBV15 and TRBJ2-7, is DAMVIQNPRYQVTQFGKPVTLSCSQTLNHNVMYWYQQKSSQAPKLLFHYYDKDFNNEADTPDNFQSRRPNTSFCFLDIRSPGLGDTAMYLCATSSVDGTLYFGPGTRLTVT.

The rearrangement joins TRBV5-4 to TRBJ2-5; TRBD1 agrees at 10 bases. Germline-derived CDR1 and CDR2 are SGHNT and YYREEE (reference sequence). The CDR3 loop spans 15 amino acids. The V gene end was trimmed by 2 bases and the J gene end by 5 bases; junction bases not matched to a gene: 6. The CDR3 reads CASSFRTGGLETQYF. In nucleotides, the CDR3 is TGTGCCAGCAGCTTTAGGACAGGGGGATTGGAGACCCAGTACTTC.

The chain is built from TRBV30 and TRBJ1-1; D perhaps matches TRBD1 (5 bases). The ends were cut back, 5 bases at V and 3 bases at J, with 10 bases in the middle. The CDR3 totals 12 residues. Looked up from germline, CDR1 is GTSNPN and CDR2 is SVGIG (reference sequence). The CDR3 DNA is TGTGCCTGGGGATGGGGGGACACTGAAGCTTTCTTT. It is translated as CAWGWGDTEAFF.